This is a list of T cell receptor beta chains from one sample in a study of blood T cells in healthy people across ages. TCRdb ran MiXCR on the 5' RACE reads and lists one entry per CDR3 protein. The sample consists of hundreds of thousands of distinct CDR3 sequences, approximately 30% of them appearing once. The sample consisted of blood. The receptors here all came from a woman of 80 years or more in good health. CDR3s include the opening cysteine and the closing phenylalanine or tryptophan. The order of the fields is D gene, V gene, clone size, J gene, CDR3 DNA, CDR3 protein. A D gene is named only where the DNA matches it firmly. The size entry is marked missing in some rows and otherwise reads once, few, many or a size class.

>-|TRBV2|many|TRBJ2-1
TGTGCCAGCACCTTTTCCTACAATGAGCAGTTCTTC
CASTFSYNEQFF
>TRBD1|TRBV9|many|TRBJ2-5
TGTGCCAGCAGTCATTCACCACAGGGGCGGGAGACCCAGTACTTC
CASSHSPQGRETQYF
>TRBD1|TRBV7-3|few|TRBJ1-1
TGTGCCAGCAGCTTAACCGACAGGGGCGGAACTGAAGCTTTCTTT
CASSLTDRGGTEAFF
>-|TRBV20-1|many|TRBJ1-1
TGCAGTGCTAGATGGGTGAACACTGAAGCTTTCTTT
CSARWVNTEAFF
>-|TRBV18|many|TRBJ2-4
TGTGCCAGCTCACCCCCCAGCCAGGAAAACATTCAGTACTTC
CASSPPSQENIQYF
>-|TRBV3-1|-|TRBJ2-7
TGTGCCAGCAGCCAAGACTGGCAGGCTAGCGTCTCCTACGAGCAGTACTTC
CASSQDWQASVSYEQYF
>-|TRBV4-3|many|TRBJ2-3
TGCGCCAGCAGCCAAGAACGGGTAAATACGCAGTATTTT
CASSQERVNTQYF
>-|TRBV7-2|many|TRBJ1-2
TGTGCCAGCAGCTTAGTAGGGACCGGGTCAGACTATGGCTACACCTTC
CASSLVGTGSDYGYTF
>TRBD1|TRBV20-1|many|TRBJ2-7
TGCAGTGCCGCCCGTGGACAGGGGTTTTACGAGCAGTACTTC
CSAARGQGFYEQYF
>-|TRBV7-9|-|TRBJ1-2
TGTGCCAGCAGCTCCGGGGTGAGGGTCTATGGCTACACCTTC
CASSSGVRVYGYTF
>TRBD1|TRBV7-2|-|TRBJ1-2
TGTGCCAGCAGCTTAGCCGGACAGGGGGCCCATGGCTACACCTTC
CASSLAGQGAHGYTF